The 29 T cell receptor beta chains below come from one sample, sequenced in a study of blood T cell repertoires in COVID-19. This table comes from immunoSEQ multiplex PCR, and its TCRdb copy is limited to in-frame clones, with some not included. The sample has over 70,000 clones; less than 95% are singletons. Source material: peripheral blood. The origin of the receptors is a human donor with active COVID-19. The donor label of this sample is uncertain.

The rearrangement uses TRBV9 and TRBJ1-2; maybe TRBD1 (5 bases). V gave up 4 bases and J gave up 8 bases, with 15 bases separating them. Germline CDR1 and CDR2: SGDLS and YYNGEE. The CDR3 has 13 residues. CDR3 amino acids: CASSPTSGRGYTF. As DNA, the CDR3 is TGTGCCAGCAGCCCCACCTCAGGGCGAGGCTACACCTTC.

The chain recombines TRBV5-4 with TRBJ1-6; 10 bases are shared with TRBD1. The V segment lost 4 bases and the J segment 3 bases; nucleotides outside the gene matches: 4. This CDR3 contains 16 residues. CDR1 SGHNT and CDR2 YYREEE come from the germline V gene (reference sequence). The CDR3 here is CASSAWDRGYNSPLHF. The CDR3 coding sequence is TGTGCCAGCAGCGCCTGGGACAGGGGCTATAATTCACCCCTCCACTTT.

This rearrangement joins TRBV6-6 to TRBJ1-3; possibly TRBD1 for D (6 bases). This CDR3 contains 13 residues. Deletions cut 10 bases from V and 4 bases from J, with 14 bases between. Germline values: CDR1 MNHNY, CDR2 SVGAGI (reference sequence). This CDR3 reads CATGRTEGNTIYF. The CDR3 DNA sequence: TGTGCCACTGGAAGGACAGAAGGAAACACCATATATTTT.

The chain uses TRBV7-9 and TRBJ2-1, with D uncertain. CDR3 length: 13 amino acids. Germline V gives CDR1 SEHNR, CDR2 FQNEAQ (reference sequence). Trimming left V 1 base short and J 5 bases short, with 6 bases between. CDR3 coding DNA: TGTGCCAGCAGCTTAGTAGTGGACAATGAGCAGTTCTTC. It yields the protein CASSLVVDNEQFF.

This chain connects TRBV4-1 to TRBJ2-1, with no clear D. This CDR3 region has 15 residues. Germline-derived CDR1 and CDR2 are MGHRA and YSYEKL. V dropped 0 bases and J dropped 6 bases, with 12 bases sitting between them. The CDR3 DNA reads TGCGCCAGCAGCCAAGAGCGTTTGCTAACCAATGAGCAGTTCTTC. Protein: CASSQERLLTNEQFF.

The V call is TRBV6-5, the J call TRBJ2-7; D perhaps matches TRBD2 (6 bases). The CDR3 extends over 16 amino acids. V gave up 3 bases and J gave up 8 bases, with 23 bases separating them. The germline gives CDR1 MNHEY, CDR2 SVGAGI. CDR3 loop: CASSYPKSAGTPKQYF. CDR3 DNA: TGTGCCAGCAGTTATCCAAAATCCGCCGGGACTCCCAAGCAGTACTTC.

The genes are TRBV7-3 and TRBJ2-2; 12 bases map to TRBD2. Germline V gene lookup returns CDR1 SGHTA and CDR2 FQGTGA. V shed 4 bases and J 7 bases; nucleotides not matched to a gene: 16. The CDR3 is 19 residues long. The CDR3 spells CASSSQPLAGGRRGGELFF. The CDR3 DNA is TGTGCCAGCAGCTCGCAACCTCTAGCGGGGGGGCGGCGTGGCGGGGAGCTGTTTTTT.

The chain joins TRBV18 to TRBJ2-5; 7 positions match TRBD2. This CDR3 spans 16 amino acids. V trimming: 0 bases; J trimming: 4 bases; junction bases outside the gene matches: 8. Germline values: CDR1 KGHSH, CDR2 LQKENI. CDR3 DNA sequence: TGTGCCAGCTCACCACCGGCCTTGGGAGGGCCAGAGACCCAGTACTTC. As protein: CASSPPALGGPETQYF. Drawing the rest from reference TRBV18 and TRBJ2-5, the complete variable domain is NAGVMQNPRHLVRRRGQEARLRCSPMKGHSHVYWYRQLPEEGLKFMVYLQKENIIDESGMPKERFSAEFPKEGPSILRIQQVVRGDSAAYFCASSPPALGGPETQYFGPGTRLLVL.

The V gene is TRBV5-4, the J gene TRBJ1-1; the D gene is possibly TRBD1 (6 bases). The V end lost 5 bases, the J end lost 3 bases, and 14 bases lay between the germline ends. The CDR3 length is 14 residues. Germline values: CDR1 SGHNT, CDR2 YYREEE (reference sequence). CDR3 sequence reads: CASRRGGRDTEAFF. In nucleotides, the CDR3 is TGTGCCAGCAGGAGGGGGGGGAGGGACACTGAAGCTTTCTTT.

This clone is medium-sized in the sample. The chain joins TRBV6-5 to TRBJ1-4, with D tentatively TRBD1 (6 bases). V lost 4 bases and J lost 1, with 10 bases in between. Per the germline V gene, CDR1 is MNHEY and CDR2 is SVGAGI. The CDR3 spans 15 residues. Written as DNA, the CDR3 is TGTGCCAGCAGTTTGGACAGCGGAACTAATGAAAAACTGTTTTTT. Translated, it gives CASSLDSGTNEKLFF.

The V and J genes are TRBV4-2 and TRBJ2-1; 8 bases match TRBD2. V lost 4 bases to trimming and J lost 4 bases; unmatched junction nucleotides: 6. Germline CDR1 reads LGHNA; CDR2 reads YNFKEQ. This CDR3 spans 15 amino acids. CDR3: CASSPWRGDYNEQFF. In nucleotides, the CDR3 is TGTGCCAGCAGCCCGTGGCGGGGGGATTACAATGAGCAGTTCTTC.

CDR3 sequence: CASSIQGPYGYTF. DNA for the CDR3: TGTGCCAGTAGTATACAGGGGCCCTATGGCTACACCTTC. The chain recombines TRBV19 with TRBJ1-2; D possibly corresponds to TRBD1 (6 bases). Per the germline V gene, CDR1 is LNHDA and CDR2 is SQIVND (reference sequence). The CDR3 sequence is 13 residues long. V lost 2 bases, J lost 4 bases, and 8 bases lay in between.

The rearrangement uses TRBV7-8 and TRBJ2-1; D may be TRBD2 (5 bases). The CDR3 has 13 residues. Germline V gives CDR1 SGHVS, CDR2 FQNEAQ. CDR3 DNA: TGTGTGGCTAGCAAAGGAGCCTACAATGAGCAGTTCTTC. It translates to CVASKGAYNEQFF.

The rearrangement joins TRBV4-2 to TRBJ2-1; 15 bases line up with TRBD2. CDR1 and CDR2 from the germline V gene are LGHNA and YNFKEQ. V lost 0 bases and J lost 7; bases outside the gene matches: 1. The CDR3 is made up of 16 amino acids. CDR3 in DNA: TGTGCCAGCAGCCAAGACGGGACTAGCGGGGGGAATGAGCAGTTCTTC. The encoded protein is CASSQDGTSGGNEQFF.

The chain carries TRBV6-7 and TRBJ1-5; 9 bases are a match to TRBD1. TRBV6-7 is treated as an ORF (open reading frame) with a function not yet certain. This CDR3 is built from 14 residues. With V trimmed by 2 bases and J by 6 bases, 2 bases remained unmatched. The CDR3 region has the DNA TGTGCCAGCAGTTACGGGGGACAGGGTCAGCCCCAGCATTTT. Residues: CASSYGGQGQPQHF.

The V call is TRBV4-1, the J call TRBJ2-2; a possible D gene is TRBD1 (5 bases). The CDR3 contains 13 residues. Trimming cost V 3 bases and J 8 bases, with 10 bases left between them. The germline CDR1 and CDR2 sequences are MGHRA and YSYEKL. The DNA of the CDR3 is TGCGCCAGCAGCCAGGACCAGGGTGGGGAGCTGTTTTTT. This gives the protein CASSQDQGGELFF.

The genes are TRBV6-1 and TRBJ2-3; 10 nucleotides agree with TRBD2. The CDR3 has 15 residues. V was pared by 1 base and J by 5 bases, with 3 bases of the junction left unmatched. The germline CDR1 and CDR2 sequences are MNHNS and SASEGT. CDR3 sequence (DNA): TGTGCCAGCAGTGAAGAAGCGGGGGGGCGAGATACGCAGTATTTT. Protein sequence: CASSEEAGGRDTQYF.

The CDR3 loop is CASSRQGRTEAFF. DNA of the CDR3: TGTGCCAGCAGTAGACAGGGGAGGACTGAAGCTTTCTTT. The V and J genes are TRBV6-5 and TRBJ1-1; TRBD1 matches at 8 bases. Germline-derived CDR1 and CDR2 are MNHEY and SVGAGI. The CDR3 is made up of 13 amino acids. J was trimmed by 5 bases and V by 5 bases; bases with no gene match: 4.

In this sample, this clone turned up a few times. The chain has TRBV28 and TRBJ2-3, with 11 bases matching TRBD2. Trimming removed 3 bases from V and 3 bases from J; junction bases left unmatched: 17. This CDR3 spans 20 amino acids. Germline V lookup: CDR1 MDHEN, CDR2 SYDVKM. This CDR3 reads CASSFETAFSTSGGTDTQYF. CDR3 coding DNA: TGTGCCAGCAGTTTTGAGACAGCGTTTAGTACTAGCGGGGGAACAGATACGCAGTATTTT.

The J gene is TRBJ2-2, the V gene TRBV9; 7 nucleotides match TRBD1. Per germline, CDR1 SGDLS and CDR2 YYNGEE. The CDR3 sequence is 17 residues long. V shed 4 bases and J 7 bases; nucleotides not matched to a gene: 16. Here the CDR3 reads CASSPNPGQSQGGELFF. The CDR3 nucleotides read TGTGCCAGCAGCCCTAACCCGGGACAGTCCCAGGGCGGGGAGCTGTTTTTT.

The CDR3 spells CASRFRGGENTEAFF. The DNA for the CDR3 is TGCGCCAGCAGGTTTAGGGGAGGGGAGAACACTGAAGCTTTCTTT. The chain joins TRBV5-1 to TRBJ1-1; tentative D call: TRBD1 (5 bases). Germline CDR1 and CDR2: SGHRS and YFSETQ. With 5 bases removed from V and 1 base from J, the gap between germline ends came to 15 bases. The CDR3 runs 15 residues. The full variable domain, in which reference TRBV5-1 and TRBJ1-1 provide the parts outside the CDR3, is KAGVTQTPRYLIKTRGQQVTLSCSPISGHRSVSWYQQTPGQGLQFLFEYFSETQRNKGNFPGRFSGRQFSNSRSEMNVSTLELGDSALYLCASRFRGGENTEAFFGQGTRLTVV.

This chain joins TRBV6-5 and TRBJ2-3, with D perhaps TRBD1 (5 bases). The germline gives CDR1 MNHEY, CDR2 SVGAGI. The CDR3 runs to 12 residues. V was trimmed by 6 bases and J by 4 bases, leaving 8 bases between them. The CDR3 sequence: CASSTGADTQYF. In nucleotides, the CDR3 is TGTGCCAGCAGCACAGGAGCAGATACGCAGTATTTT.

This clone came up once. The V and J genes are TRBV3-1 (or the pseudogene TRBV3-2) and TRBJ2-3; TRBD2 is a possible D gene (7 bases). The V end lost 4 bases, the J end lost 4 bases, and 15 bases lay between the germline ends. Germline V gene sequence: CDR1 LGHDT, CDR2 YNNKEL (reference sequence). The CDR3 covers 15 residues. The CDR3 DNA sequence: TGTGCCAGCAGCCTGGGGGGGCTGGAGGCAGATACGCAGTATTTT. Residues: CASSLGGLEADTQYF.

The chain is built from TRBV5-6 and TRBJ2-4, with D tentatively TRBD2 (5 bases). The CDR3 length is 15 residues. V shed 4 bases and J shed 3 bases, with 14 bases lying between them. Germline-derived CDR1 and CDR2 are SGHDT and YYEEEE. For the CDR3, the DNA is TGTGCCAGCAGCATGATAACGGGGAACAAAAACATTCAGTACTTC. Its translation: CASSMITGNKNIQYF.

The chain is built from TRBV5-4 and TRBJ2-7; D is possibly TRBD1 (6 bases). The CDR3 length is 15 residues. In germline, CDR1 is SGHNT, CDR2 YYREEE (reference sequence). Between the trimmed V and J ends, which lost 0 bases and 4 bases, there was a span of 14 bases. CDR3 residues: CASSLDWGRGYEQYF. Here the CDR3 DNA reads TGTGCCAGCAGCTTGGATTGGGGGCGCGGGTACGAGCAGTACTTC.

The rearrangement uses TRBV24-1 and TRBJ1-2; the D gene is possibly TRBD1 (6 bases). The CDR3 totals 13 residues. Trimming removed 5 bases at V and 3 bases at J, with 9 bases between. Germline CDR1 and CDR2: KGHDR and SFDVKD. The CDR3 nucleotides read TGTGCCACCAGTGCAGGGGAAGACTATGGCTACACCTTC. This sequence encodes CATSAGEDYGYTF.

In nucleotides, the CDR3 is TGTGCCAGCAGCTTAGGATCTAGCGGGGCCAACGAGCAGTACTTC. Translated: CASSLGSSGANEQYF. This chain joins TRBV11-3 and TRBJ2-7, with 9 bases fitting TRBD2. CDR1 and CDR2 from the germline V gene are SGHNT and YENEEA. Trimming took 1 base from V and 5 from J; bases not matched to a gene: 6. The CDR3 has 15 residues.

This chain connects TRBV5-6 to TRBJ1-1; D not resolved. Germline assignment: CDR1 SGHDT and CDR2 YYEEEE. V dropped 0 bases and J dropped 5 bases, with 8 bases sitting between them. CDR3 length: 13 amino acids. CDR3 DNA sequence: TGTGCCAGCAGCTTGGCCCCGGGGACTGAAGCTTTCTTT. It is translated as CASSLAPGTEAFF.

The chain employs TRBV25-1 and TRBJ2-5; D is ambiguous. CDR1 MGHDK and CDR2 SYGVNS come from the germline V gene. The ends were cut back, 7 bases at V and 5 bases at J, with 11 bases in the middle. The CDR3 is made up of 12 amino acids. The CDR3 is CASTSGRETQYF. In nucleotides, the CDR3 is TGTGCCAGCACCTCAGGTCGGGAGACCCAGTACTTC.